One sample yielded the 6 T cell receptor beta chains listed below, sequenced in a study of blood T cell repertoires in COVID-19. Some clones are missing from TCRdb's copy, which holds only in-frame ones; the method was immunoSEQ multiplex PCR. The table lists 120,000 to 150,000 clones, 70% to 85% of them singletons. The sequenced sample was PBMCs or T cells enriched from blood (not recorded which). All receptors derive from a woman under 30 who had been exposed to COVID-19.

This chain connects TRBV25-1 to TRBJ2-6; 8 bases match TRBD1. The CDR3 spans 15 residues. V gave up 8 bases and J gave up 0 bases; unmatched junction bases: 3. In germline, CDR1 is MGHDK, CDR2 SYGVNS. In DNA, the CDR3 is TGTGCCAGCGGACAGGGTGGCTCTGGGGCCAACGTCCTGACTTTC. It codes for CASGQGGSGANVLTF.

This chain connects TRBV5-1 to TRBJ2-5, with 9 bases lining up with TRBD2. Germline CDR1 SGHRS, CDR2 YFSETQ. V dropped 3 bases and J dropped 4; count of bases not matched to a gene: 4. The CDR3 spans 14 residues. CDR3 coding DNA: TGCGCCAGCAGCTCAACACTAGCGGGAGAGACCCAGTACTTC. The encoded protein is CASSSTLAGETQYF. Full variable domain (remainder filled in from reference TRBV5-1 and TRBJ2-5): KAGVTQTPRYLIKTRGQQVTLSCSPISGHRSVSWYQQTPGQGLQFLFEYFSETQRNKGNFPGRFSGRQFSNSRSEMNVSTLELGDSALYLCASSSTLAGETQYFGPGTRLLVL.

V usage is TRBV3-1 (or the pseudogene TRBV3-2) and J usage is TRBJ1-5, with 8 bases matching TRBD1. Germline values: CDR1 LGHDT, CDR2 YNNKEL (reference sequence). The CDR3 consists of 15 residues. V was pared by 0 bases and J by 4 bases, with 2 bases of the junction left unmatched. CDR3 sequence (DNA): TGTGCCAGCAGCCAAGACCAGGGGGCAAATCAGCCCCAGCATTTT. Protein product: CASSQDQGANQPQHF.

This clone was detected a few times. The chain carries TRBV7-9 and TRBJ1-1; D unresolved. CDR1 and CDR2 (germline): SEHNR, FQNEAQ (reference sequence). The CDR3 extends over 15 amino acids. V lost 6 bases, J lost 1 base, and 15 bases lay in between. CDR3 protein: CASSRGRQTNTEAFF. The CDR3 DNA follows: TGTGCCAGCAGTCGCGGTCGGCAGACGAACACTGAAGCTTTCTTT.

The sample holds a few counts of this clone. The chain couples TRBV7-3 to TRBJ1-1, with TRBD1 as a possible D gene (6 bases). V was pared by 6 bases and J by 5 bases, with 13 bases between. The CDR3 is made up of 13 amino acids. The germline gives CDR1 SGHTA, CDR2 FQGTGA. The DNA for the CDR3 is TGTGCCAGCAGACGAACAGGGAATACTGAAGCTTTCTTT. Translating it yields CASRRTGNTEAFF.

The rearrangement links TRBV28 to TRBJ2-3; D is perhaps TRBD1 (6 bases). This CDR3 has 14 amino acids. V dropped 6 bases and J dropped 3 bases, with 13 bases sitting between them. Per the germline V gene, CDR1 is MDHEN and CDR2 is SYDVKM. The CDR3 region has the DNA TGTGCCAGCAGAGTTCAGGGGCTGACAGATACGCAGTATTTT. It is translated as CASRVQGLTDTQYF.